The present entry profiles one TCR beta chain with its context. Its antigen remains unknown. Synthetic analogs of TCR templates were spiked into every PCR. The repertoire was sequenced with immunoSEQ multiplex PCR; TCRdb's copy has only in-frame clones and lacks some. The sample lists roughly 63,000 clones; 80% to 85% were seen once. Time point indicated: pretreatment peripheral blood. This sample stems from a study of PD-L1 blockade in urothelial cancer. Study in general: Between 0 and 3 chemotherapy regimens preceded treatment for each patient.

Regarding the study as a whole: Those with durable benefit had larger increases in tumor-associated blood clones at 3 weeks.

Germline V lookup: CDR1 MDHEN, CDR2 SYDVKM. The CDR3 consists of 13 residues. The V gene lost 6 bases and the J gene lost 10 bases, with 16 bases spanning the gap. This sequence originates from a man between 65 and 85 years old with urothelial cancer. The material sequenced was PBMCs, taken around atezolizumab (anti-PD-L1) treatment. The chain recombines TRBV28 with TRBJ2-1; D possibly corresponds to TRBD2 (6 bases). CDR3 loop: CASRRNSGGEQFF. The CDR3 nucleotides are TGTGCCAGCAGGAGGAATAGCGGTGGGGAGCAGTTCTTC.